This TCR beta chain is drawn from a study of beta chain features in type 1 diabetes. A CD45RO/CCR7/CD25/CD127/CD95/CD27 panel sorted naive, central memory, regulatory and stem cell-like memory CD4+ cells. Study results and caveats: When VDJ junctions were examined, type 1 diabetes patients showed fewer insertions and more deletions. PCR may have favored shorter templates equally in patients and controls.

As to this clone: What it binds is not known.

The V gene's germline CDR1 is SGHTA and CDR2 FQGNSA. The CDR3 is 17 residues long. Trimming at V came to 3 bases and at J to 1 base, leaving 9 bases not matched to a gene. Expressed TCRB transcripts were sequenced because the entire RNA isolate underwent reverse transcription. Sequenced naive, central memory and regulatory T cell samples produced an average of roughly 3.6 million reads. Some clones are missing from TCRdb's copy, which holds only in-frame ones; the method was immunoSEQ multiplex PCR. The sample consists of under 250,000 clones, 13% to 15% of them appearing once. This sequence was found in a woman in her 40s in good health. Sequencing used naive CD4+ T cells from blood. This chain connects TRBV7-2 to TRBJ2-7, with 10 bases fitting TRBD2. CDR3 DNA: TGTGCCAGCAGCTTTCTAGCGGGAGACCCCCTTTCCTACGAGCAGTACTTC. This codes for CASSFLAGDPLSYEQYF.